This T cell receptor beta chain comes out of a study of tumor-infiltrating lymphocytes in primary liver carcinoma. Study-level results: Top-250-clone fractions were significantly higher in tumors than in blood (p = 0.039).

Germline V gene lookup returns CDR1 MDHEN and CDR2 SYDVKM. The CDR3 runs 16 residues. Extraction also yielded germline DNA, while blood RNA was obtained from unsorted whole blood. Preoperatively, peripheral blood was drawn, roughly 4.2 milliliters in total. As for this clonotype: Antigen: not known. One end of the junction varies from germline; a read error may be responsible.

The investigators made TCR beta cDNA from about 500 ng total RNA, using a constant-region primer. Three nested multiplex PCR rounds, a slightly modified ARM-PCR method, built the TCR beta libraries. Each of the first two PCR rounds ran approximately 10 cycles with TRBV1-TRBV30 forward and C-beta reverse primers. MiXCR, applied by TCRdb to the multiplex PCR reads, yields one record per CDR3 protein. Counted here are fewer than 350,000 distinct CDR3 sequences, around three fifths occurring once; the ten biggest clones make up roughly 9%. Sequencing input: peripheral blood. This receptor was identified in a man in his forties with primary liver carcinoma and hepatitis B virus infection. V and J are TRBV28 and TRBJ2-6, with a tentative D call TRBD1 (6 bases). Here the CDR3 DNA reads TGTGCCAGCATCGGCAGGGGTAACTCTGGGGCCAACGCCCTGACTTTC. Translation: CASIGRGNSGANALTF.